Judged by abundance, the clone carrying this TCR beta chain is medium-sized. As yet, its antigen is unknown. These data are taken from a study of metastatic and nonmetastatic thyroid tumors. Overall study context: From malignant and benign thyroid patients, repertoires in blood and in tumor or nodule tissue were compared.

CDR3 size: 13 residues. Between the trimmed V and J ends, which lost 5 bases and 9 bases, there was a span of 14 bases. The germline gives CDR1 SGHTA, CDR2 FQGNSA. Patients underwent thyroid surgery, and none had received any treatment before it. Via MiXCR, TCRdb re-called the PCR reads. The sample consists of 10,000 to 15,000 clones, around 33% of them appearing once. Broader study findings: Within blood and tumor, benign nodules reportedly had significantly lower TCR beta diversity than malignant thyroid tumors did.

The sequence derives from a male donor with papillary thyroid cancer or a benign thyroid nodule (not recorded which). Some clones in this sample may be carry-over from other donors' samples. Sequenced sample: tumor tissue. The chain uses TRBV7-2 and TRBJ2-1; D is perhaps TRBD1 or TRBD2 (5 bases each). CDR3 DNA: TGTGCCAGCAGCACGTCGTTTGGGGGTGAGCAGTTCTTC. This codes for CASSTSFGGEQFF.